Listed here are 2 T cell receptor beta chains from one sample, sequenced in a study of T cell responses to AZD1222 COVID-19 vaccine. This table comes from immunoSEQ multiplex PCR, and its TCRdb copy is limited to in-frame clones, with some not included. The table lists about 150,000 clones, 80% to 95% of them singletons. The material sequenced was peripheral blood, taken 28 days after the second AZD1222 dose. These receptor sequences come from an adult who received the AZD1222 COVID-19 vaccine.

This sequence joins TRBV18 and TRBJ2-2; 9 bases match TRBD1. The CDR3 is 15 residues long. The ends lost 3 bases at V and 6 bases at J; junction bases unmatched: 5. Looked up from germline, CDR1 is KGHSH and CDR2 is LQKENI. CDR3 sequence: CASSPGQGLPGELFF. The CDR3 DNA reads as TGTGCCAGCTCACCCGGACAGGGGTTGCCCGGGGAGCTGTTTTTT.

V and J are TRBV7-6 and TRBJ2-7, with 13 positions matching TRBD2. CDR1 is SGHVS, CDR2 FNYEAQ, per germline. V lost 5 bases to trimming and J lost 6 bases; unmatched junction nucleotides: 4. The CDR3 runs 14 residues. The CDR3 DNA reads TGTGCCAGCAGCCGGACTAGCGGGAGAGGCGAGCAGTACTTC. Translated: CASSRTSGRGEQYF.